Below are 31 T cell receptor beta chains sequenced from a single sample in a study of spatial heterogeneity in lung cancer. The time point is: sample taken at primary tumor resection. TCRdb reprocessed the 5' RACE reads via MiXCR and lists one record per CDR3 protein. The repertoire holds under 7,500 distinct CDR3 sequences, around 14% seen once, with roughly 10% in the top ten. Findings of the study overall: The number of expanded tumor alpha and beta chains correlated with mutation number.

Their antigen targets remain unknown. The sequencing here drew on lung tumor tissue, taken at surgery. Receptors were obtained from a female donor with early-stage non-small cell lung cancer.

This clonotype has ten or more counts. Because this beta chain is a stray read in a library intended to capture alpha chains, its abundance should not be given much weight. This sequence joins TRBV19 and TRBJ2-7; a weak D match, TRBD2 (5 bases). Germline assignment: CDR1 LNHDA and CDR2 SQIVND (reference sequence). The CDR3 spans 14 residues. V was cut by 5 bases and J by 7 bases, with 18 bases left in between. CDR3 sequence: CASSRGQQHEEQYF. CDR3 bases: TGTGCCAGTAGTCGGGGTCAACAGCACGAGGAGCAGTACTTC. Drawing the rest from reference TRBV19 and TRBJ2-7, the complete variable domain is DGGITQSPKYLFRKEGQNVTLSCEQNLNHDAMYWYRQDPGQGLRLIYYSQIVNDFQKGDIAEGYSVSREKKESFPLTVTSAQKNPTAFYLCASSRGQQHEEQYFGPGTRLTVT.

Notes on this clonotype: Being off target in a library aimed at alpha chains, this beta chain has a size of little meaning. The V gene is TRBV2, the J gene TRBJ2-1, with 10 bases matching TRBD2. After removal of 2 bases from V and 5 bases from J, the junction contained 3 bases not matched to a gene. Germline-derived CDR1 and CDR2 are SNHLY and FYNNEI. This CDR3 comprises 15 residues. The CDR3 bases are TGTGCCAGCAGTGAACTAGCGGGAGCTAACAATGAGCAGTTCTTC. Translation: CASSELAGANNEQFF.

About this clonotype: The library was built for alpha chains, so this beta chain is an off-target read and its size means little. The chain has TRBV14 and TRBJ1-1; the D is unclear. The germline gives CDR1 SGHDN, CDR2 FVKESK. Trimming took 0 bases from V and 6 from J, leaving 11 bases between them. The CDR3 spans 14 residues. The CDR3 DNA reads TGTGCCAGCAGCCAAGACCCGTTTTTTCCTGAAGCTTTCTTT. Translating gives CASSQDPFFPEAFF.

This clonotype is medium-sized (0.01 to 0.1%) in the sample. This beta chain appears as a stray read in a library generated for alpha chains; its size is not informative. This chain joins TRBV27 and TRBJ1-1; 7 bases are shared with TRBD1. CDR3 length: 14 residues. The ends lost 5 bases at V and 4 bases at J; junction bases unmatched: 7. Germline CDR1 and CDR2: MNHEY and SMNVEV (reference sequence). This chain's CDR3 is CASSLRQGLTEAFF. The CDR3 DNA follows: TGTGCCAGCAGTCTAAGACAGGGTCTCACTGAAGCTTTCTTT.

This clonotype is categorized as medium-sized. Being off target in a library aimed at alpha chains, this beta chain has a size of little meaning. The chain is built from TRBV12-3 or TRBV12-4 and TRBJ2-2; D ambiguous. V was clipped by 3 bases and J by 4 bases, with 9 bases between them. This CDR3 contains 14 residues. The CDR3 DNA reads TGTGCCAGCAGTTTCAACAGACTCACCGGGGAGCTGTTTTTT. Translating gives CASSFNRLTGELFF.

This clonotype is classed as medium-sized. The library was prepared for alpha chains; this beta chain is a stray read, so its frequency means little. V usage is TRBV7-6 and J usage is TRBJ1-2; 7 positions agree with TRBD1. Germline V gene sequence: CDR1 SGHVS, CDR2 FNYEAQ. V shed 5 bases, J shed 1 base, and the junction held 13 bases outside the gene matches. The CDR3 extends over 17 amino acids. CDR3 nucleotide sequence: TGTGCCAGCAGCCAACACGTAGGGGGCGTGGGTAACTATGGCTACACCTTC. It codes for CASSQHVGGVGNYGYTF. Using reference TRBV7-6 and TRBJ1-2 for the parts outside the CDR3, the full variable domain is GAGVSQSPRYKVTKRGQDVALRCDPISGHVSLYWYRQALGQGPEFLTYFNYEAQQDKSGLPNDRFSAERPEGSISTLTIQRTEQRDSAMYRCASSQHVGGVGNYGYTFGSGTRLTVV.

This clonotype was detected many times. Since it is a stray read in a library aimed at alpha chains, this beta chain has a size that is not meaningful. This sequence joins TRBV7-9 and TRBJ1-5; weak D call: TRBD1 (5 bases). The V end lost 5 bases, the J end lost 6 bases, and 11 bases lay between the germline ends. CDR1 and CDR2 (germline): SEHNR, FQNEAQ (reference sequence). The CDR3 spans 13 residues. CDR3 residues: CASSNAGTQPQHF. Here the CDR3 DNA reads TGTGCCAGCAGCAACGCAGGGACTCAGCCCCAGCATTTT.

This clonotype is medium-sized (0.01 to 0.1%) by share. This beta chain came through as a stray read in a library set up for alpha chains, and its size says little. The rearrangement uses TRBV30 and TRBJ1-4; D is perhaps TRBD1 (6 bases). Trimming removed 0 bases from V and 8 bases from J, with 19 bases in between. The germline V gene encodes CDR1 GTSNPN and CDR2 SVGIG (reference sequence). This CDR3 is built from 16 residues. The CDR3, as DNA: TGTGCCTGGAGTGTTACGCCCCTGGGGGCAGGAGAAAAACTGTTTTTT. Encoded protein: CAWSVTPLGAGEKLFF.

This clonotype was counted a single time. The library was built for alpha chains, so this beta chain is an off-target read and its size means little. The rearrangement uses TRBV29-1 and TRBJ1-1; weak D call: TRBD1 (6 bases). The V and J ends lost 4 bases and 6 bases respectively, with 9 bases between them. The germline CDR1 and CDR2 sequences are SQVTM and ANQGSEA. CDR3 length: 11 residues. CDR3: CSVGTAPEAFF. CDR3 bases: TGCAGCGTTGGGACAGCCCCTGAAGCTTTCTTT. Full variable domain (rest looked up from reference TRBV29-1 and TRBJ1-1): SAVISQKPSRDICQRGTSLTIQCQVDSQVTMMFWYRQQPGQSLTLIATANQGSEATYESGFVIDKFPISRPNLTFSTLTVSNMSPEDSSIYLCSVGTAPEAFFGQGTRLTVV.

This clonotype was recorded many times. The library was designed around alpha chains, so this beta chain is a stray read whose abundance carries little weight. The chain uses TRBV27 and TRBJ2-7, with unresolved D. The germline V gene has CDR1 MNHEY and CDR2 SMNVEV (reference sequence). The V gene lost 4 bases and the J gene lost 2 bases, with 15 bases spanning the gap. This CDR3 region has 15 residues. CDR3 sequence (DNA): TGTGCCAGCAGTTCCCCATCGGGCGGTACCTACGAGCAGTACTTC. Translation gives CASSSPSGGTYEQYF.

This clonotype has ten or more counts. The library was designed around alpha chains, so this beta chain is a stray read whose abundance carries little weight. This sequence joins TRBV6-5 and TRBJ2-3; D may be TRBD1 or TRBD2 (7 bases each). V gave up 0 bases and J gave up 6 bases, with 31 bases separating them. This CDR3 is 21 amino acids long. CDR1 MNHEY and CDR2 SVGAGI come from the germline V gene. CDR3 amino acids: CASSYSETGEGRGTGLDTQYF. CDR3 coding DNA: TGTGCCAGCAGTTACTCCGAAACAGGGGAGGGTAGAGGCACCGGTCTTGATACGCAGTATTTT.

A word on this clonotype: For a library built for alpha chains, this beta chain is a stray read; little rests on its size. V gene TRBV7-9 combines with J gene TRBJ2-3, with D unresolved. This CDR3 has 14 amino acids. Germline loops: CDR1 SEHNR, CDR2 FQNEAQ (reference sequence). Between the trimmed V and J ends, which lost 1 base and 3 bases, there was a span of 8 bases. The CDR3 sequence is CASSLGAETDTQYF. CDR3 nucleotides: TGTGCCAGCAGCTTAGGAGCCGAGACAGATACGCAGTATTTT.

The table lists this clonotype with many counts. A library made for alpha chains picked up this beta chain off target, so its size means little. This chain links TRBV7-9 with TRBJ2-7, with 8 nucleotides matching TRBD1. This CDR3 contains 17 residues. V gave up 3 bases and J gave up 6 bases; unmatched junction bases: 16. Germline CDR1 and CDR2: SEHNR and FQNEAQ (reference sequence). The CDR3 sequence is CASSFSPGQGWALEQYF. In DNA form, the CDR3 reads TGTGCCAGCAGCTTCTCCCCTGGACAGGGTTGGGCCCTCGAGCAGTACTTC.

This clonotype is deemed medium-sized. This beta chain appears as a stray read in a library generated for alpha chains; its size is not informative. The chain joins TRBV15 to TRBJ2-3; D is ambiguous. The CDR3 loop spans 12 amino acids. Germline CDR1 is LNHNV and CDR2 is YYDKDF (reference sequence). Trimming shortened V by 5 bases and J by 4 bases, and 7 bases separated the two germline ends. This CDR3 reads CATSDGSDTQYF. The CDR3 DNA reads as TGTGCCACCAGCGACGGATCAGATACGCAGTATTTT.

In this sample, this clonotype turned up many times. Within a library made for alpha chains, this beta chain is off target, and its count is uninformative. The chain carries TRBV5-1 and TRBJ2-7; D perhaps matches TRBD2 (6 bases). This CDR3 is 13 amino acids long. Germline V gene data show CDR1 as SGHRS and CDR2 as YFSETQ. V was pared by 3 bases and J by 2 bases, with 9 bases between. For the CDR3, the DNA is TGCGCCAGCAGCTGGAGGGGCCCCTACGAGCAGTACTTC. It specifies CASSWRGPYEQYF. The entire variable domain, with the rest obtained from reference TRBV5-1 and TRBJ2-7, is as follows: KAGVTQTPRYLIKTRGQQVTLSCSPISGHRSVSWYQQTPGQGLQFLFEYFSETQRNKGNFPGRFSGRQFSNSRSEMNVSTLELGDSALYLCASSWRGPYEQYFGPGTRLTVT.

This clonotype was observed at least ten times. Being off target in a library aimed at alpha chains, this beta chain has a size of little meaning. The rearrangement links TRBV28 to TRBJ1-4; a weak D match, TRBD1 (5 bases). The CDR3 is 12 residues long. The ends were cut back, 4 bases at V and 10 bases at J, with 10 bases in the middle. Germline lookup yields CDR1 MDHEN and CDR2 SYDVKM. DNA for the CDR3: TGTGCCAGCAGTTCTCCGGGACGAAAACTGTTTTTT. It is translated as CASSSPGRKLFF.

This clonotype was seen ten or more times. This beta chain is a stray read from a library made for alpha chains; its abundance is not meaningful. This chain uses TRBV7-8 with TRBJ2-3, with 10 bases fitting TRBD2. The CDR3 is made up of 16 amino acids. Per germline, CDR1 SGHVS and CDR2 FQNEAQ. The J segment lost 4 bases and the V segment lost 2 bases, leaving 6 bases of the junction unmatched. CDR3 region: CASSLLLAGKADTQYF. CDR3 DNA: TGTGCCAGCAGCTTATTACTAGCGGGGAAGGCAGATACGCAGTATTTT.

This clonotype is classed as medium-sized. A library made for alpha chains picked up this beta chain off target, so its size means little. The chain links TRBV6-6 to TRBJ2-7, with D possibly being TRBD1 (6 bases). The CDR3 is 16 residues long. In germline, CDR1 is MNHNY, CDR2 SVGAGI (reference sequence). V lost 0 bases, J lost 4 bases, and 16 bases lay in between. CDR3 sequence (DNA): TGTGCCAGCAGTTACTCCACCGGACAGATGGGTTACGAGCAGTACTTC. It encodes CASSYSTGQMGYEQYF.

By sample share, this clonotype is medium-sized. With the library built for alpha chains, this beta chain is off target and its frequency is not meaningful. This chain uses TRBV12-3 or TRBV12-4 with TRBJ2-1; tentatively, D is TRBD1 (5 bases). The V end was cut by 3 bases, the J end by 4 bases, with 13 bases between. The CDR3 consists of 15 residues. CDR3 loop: CASSLVRQTYNEQFF. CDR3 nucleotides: TGTGCCAGCAGTTTGGTGAGACAGACGTACAATGAGCAGTTCTTC.

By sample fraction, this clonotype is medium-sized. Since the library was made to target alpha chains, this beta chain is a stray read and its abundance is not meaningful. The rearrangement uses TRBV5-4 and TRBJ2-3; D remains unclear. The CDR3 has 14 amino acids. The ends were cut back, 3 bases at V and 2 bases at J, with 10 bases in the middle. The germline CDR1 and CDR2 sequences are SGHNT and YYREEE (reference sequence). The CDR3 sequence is CASSSQYLTDTQYF. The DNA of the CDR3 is TGTGCCAGCAGCTCCCAATACCTCACAGATACGCAGTATTTT.

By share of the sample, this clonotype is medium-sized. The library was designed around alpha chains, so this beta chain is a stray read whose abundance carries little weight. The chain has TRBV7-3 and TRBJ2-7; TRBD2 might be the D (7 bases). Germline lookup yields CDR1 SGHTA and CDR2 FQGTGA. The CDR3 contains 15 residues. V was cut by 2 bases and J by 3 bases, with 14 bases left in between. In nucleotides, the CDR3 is TGTGCCAGCAGCTTAGGCGGGGGCGCTAACTACGAGCAGTACTTC. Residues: CASSLGGGANYEQYF.

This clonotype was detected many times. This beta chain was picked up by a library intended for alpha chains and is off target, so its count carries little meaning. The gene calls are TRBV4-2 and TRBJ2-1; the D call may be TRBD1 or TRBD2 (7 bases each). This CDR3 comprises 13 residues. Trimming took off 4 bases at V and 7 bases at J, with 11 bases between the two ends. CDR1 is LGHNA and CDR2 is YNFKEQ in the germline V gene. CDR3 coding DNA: TGTGCCAGCAGCCCCCAGGGGGGGAATGAGCAGTTCTTC. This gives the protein CASSPQGGNEQFF.

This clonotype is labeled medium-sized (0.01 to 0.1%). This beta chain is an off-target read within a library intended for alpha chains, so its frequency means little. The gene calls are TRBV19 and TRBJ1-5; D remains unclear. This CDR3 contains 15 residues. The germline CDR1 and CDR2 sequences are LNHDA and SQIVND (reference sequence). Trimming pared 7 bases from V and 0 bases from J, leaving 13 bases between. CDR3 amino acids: CASTWSPYSNQPQHF. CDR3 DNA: TGTGCCAGTACATGGTCCCCTTATAGCAATCAGCCCCAGCATTTT.

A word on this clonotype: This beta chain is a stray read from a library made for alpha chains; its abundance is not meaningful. In DNA form, the CDR3 reads TGCAGCGTCATTCCGGGACTGGCCGTAGATACGCAGTATTTT. It codes for CSVIPGLAVDTQYF. The genes are TRBV29-1 and TRBJ2-3; D might be TRBD2 (6 bases). Trimming removed 6 bases from V and 5 bases from J, with 18 bases in between. Germline CDR1 reads SQVTM; CDR2 reads ANQGSEA. The CDR3 is 14 amino acids.

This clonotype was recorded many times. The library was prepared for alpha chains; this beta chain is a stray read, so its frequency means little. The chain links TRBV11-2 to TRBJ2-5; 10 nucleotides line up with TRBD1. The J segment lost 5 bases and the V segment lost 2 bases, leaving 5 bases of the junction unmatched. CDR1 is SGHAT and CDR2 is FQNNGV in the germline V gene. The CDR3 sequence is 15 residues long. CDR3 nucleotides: TGTGCCAGCAGCTTAAGACAGGGGGCTTGGGAGACCCAGTACTTC. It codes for CASSLRQGAWETQYF.

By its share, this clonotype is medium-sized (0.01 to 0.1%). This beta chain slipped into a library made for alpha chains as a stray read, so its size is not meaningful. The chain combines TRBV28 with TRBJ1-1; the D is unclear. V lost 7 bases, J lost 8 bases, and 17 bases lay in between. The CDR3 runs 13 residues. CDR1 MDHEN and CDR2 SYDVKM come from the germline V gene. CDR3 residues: CASIQPGSLEAFF. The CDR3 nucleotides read TGTGCCAGCATCCAACCCGGCAGTCTAGAAGCTTTCTTT. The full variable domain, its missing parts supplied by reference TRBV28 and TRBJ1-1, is DVKVTQSSRYLVKRTGEKVFLECVQDMDHENMFWYRQDPGLGLRLIYFSYDVKMKEKGDIPEGYSVSREKKERFSLILESASTNQTSMYLCASIQPGSLEAFFGQGTRLTVV.

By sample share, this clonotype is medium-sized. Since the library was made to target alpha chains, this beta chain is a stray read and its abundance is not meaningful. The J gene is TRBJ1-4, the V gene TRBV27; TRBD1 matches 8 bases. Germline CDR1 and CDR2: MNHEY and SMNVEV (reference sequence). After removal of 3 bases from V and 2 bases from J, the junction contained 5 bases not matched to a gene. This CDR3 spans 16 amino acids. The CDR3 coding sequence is TGTGCCAGCAGTTTGGGTCAGGGGGCGACTAATGAAAAACTGTTTTTT. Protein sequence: CASSLGQGATNEKLFF.

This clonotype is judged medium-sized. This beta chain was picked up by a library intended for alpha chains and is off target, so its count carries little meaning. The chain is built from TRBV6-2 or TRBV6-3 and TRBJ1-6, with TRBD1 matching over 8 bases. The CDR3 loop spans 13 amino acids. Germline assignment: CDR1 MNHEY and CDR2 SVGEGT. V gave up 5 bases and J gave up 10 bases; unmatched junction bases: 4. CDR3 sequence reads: CASSPTGVSPLHF. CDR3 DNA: TGTGCCAGCAGTCCGACAGGGGTATCACCCCTCCACTTT.

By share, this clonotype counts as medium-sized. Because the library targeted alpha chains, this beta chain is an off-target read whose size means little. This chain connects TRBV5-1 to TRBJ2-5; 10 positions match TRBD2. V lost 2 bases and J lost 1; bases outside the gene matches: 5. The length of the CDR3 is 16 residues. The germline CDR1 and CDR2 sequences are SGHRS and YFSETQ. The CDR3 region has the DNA TGCGCCAGCAGCTTCGAGCGGGGGGGGACCCAAGAGACCCAGTACTTC. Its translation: CASSFERGGTQETQYF.

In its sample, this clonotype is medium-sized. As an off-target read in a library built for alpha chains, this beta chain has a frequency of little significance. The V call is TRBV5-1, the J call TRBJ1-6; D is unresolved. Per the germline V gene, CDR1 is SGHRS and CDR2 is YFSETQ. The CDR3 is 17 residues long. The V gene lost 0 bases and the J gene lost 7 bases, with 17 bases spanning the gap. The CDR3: CASSLAGSVQYNSPLHF. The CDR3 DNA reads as TGCGCCAGCAGCTTGGCCGGGTCAGTACAGTACAATTCACCCCTCCACTTT. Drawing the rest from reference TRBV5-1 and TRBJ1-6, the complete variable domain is KAGVTQTPRYLIKTRGQQVTLSCSPISGHRSVSWYQQTPGQGLQFLFEYFSETQRNKGNFPGRFSGRQFSNSRSEMNVSTLELGDSALYLCASSLAGSVQYNSPLHFGNGTRLTVT.

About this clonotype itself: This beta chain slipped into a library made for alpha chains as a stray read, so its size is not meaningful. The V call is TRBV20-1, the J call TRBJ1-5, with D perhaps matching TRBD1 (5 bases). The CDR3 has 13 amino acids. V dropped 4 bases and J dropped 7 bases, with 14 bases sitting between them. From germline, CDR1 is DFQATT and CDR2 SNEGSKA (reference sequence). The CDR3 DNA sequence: TGCAGTGCTAACCCTGGGGGGTCCCAGCCCCAGCATTTT. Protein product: CSANPGGSQPQHF.